These 27 T cell receptor beta chains were all obtained from the same sample, sequenced in a study of shared clonotypes between healthy human individuals. The assay was immunoSEQ multiplex PCR, and TCRdb's table has in-frame clones only and misses some. The sample has 150,000 to 200,000 clones, just under 95% seen once; the top ten hold more than 0.065%. The sequenced sample was naive CD4+ T cells sorted from blood. Subset noted: CD45RA+ positively selected. Every receptor here comes from a woman aged 25 to 39 in good health.

The gene calls are TRBV28 and TRBJ2-5; D might be TRBD2 (5 bases). Near its end, the DNA agrees better with TRBJ2-7, so the J call may be wrong. Germline lookup yields CDR1 MDHEN and CDR2 SYDVKM. The CDR3 consists of 13 residues. CDR3 sequence reads: CASRPGVSYEQYF. CDR3 coding DNA: TGTGCCAGCAGGCCCGGGGTCTCCTACGAGCAGTACTTC.

DNA for the CDR3: TGCGCCAGCAGCCATGGGGACGCGGCGGGAGAGACCCAGTACTTC. This sequence encodes CASSHGDAAGETQYF. The rearrangement links TRBV5-1 to TRBJ2-5, with D tentatively TRBD1 or TRBD2 (5 bases each). Trimming took off 4 bases at V and 4 bases at J, with 17 bases between the two ends. Germline values: CDR1 SGHRS, CDR2 YFSETQ. The CDR3 sequence is 15 residues long.

The chain has TRBV6-1 and TRBJ2-7; 9 bases line up with TRBD1. The ends lost 1 base at V and 3 bases at J; junction bases unmatched: 10. The CDR3 consists of 17 residues. Looked up from germline, CDR1 is MNHNS and CDR2 is SASEGT. CDR3 sequence: CASSEGSAGTGIYEQYF. The CDR3 DNA sequence: TGTGCCAGCAGTGAAGGCTCTGCCGGGACAGGGATCTACGAGCAGTACTTC.

The chain employs TRBV28 and TRBJ2-3, with a tentative D call TRBD2 (6 bases). V shed 7 bases and J shed 3 bases, with 20 bases lying between them. The CDR3 is 16 residues long. The V gene's germline CDR1 is MDHEN and CDR2 SYDVKM. Written as DNA, the CDR3 is TGTGCCAGCACCACTCCGGGGAGGCGGATTACAGATACGCAGTATTTT. Residues: CASTTPGRRITDTQYF.

The table lists this clone with a count of one. The chain has TRBV4-2 and TRBJ2-5; 13 nucleotides line up with TRBD2. CDR1 is LGHNA and CDR2 is YNFKEQ in the germline V gene. CDR3 length: 17 residues. The junction had 6 bases not matched to a gene; V was cut back by 3 bases and J by 2 bases. CDR3 sequence (DNA): TGTGCCAGCAGCCACAGGGGGACTAGCGGGACACAAGAGACCCAGTACTTC. Amino acid sequence: CASSHRGTSGTQETQYF.

V gene TRBV28 combines with J gene TRBJ2-5, with 10 positions matching TRBD1. The J call is uncertain, as TRBJ2-7 better fits the DNA end. The CDR3 has 16 amino acids. From germline, CDR1 is MDHEN and CDR2 SYDVKM. The CDR3 DNA sequence: TGTGCCAGCAGTTCCACCCGTGGACAGGGGGCCTACGAGCAGTACTTC. It specifies CASSSTRGQGAYEQYF.

This chain joins TRBV5-1 and TRBJ2-7; 7 bases are a match to TRBD1. With V trimmed by 4 bases and J by 6 bases, 16 bases remained unmatched. CDR1 and CDR2 from the germline V gene are SGHRS and YFSETQ. The CDR3 runs to 16 residues. The CDR3 coding sequence is TGCGCCAGCAGCCCCGAGACAGGGTCCCCGACCAGCGAGCAGTACTTC. Its translation: CASSPETGSPTSEQYF. Drawing the rest from reference TRBV5-1 and TRBJ2-7, the complete variable domain is KAGVTQTPRYLIKTRGQQVTLSCSPISGHRSVSWYQQTPGQGLQFLFEYFSETQRNKGNFPGRFSGRQFSNSRSEMNVSTLELGDSALYLCASSPETGSPTSEQYFGPGTRLTVT.

V is TRBV29-1 and J is TRBJ2-5; D gene ambiguous. The J call is doubtful: the DNA matches TRBJ2-7 better. Germline values: CDR1 SQVTM, CDR2 ANQGSEA. CDR3 length: 14 amino acids. The CDR3 sequence: CSVEKGSNDYEQYF. CDR3 coding DNA: TGCAGCGTTGAAAAGGGCAGCAACGACTACGAGCAGTACTTC.

The rearrangement links TRBV28 to TRBJ2-7; 7 bases match TRBD1. This CDR3 comprises 14 residues. In germline, CDR1 is MDHEN, CDR2 SYDVKM. V lost 5 bases to trimming and J lost 5 bases; unmatched junction nucleotides: 9. For the CDR3, the DNA is TGTGCCAGCAGTACCGGGACAGACCGTGACGAGCAGTACTTC. It is translated as CASSTGTDRDEQYF.

This chain joins TRBV5-6 and TRBJ1-2; D unclear. Germline V gene lookup returns CDR1 SGHDT and CDR2 YYEEEE. V lost 1 base, J lost 8 bases, and 18 bases lay in between. The CDR3 covers 15 residues. The CDR3 loop is CASSLWRQMPYGYTF. As DNA, the CDR3 is TGTGCCAGCAGCTTGTGGCGGCAGATGCCTTACGGCTACACCTTC.

This sequence joins TRBV2 and TRBJ1-2; no firm D call. The CDR3 spans 14 residues. Germline V lookup: CDR1 SNHLY, CDR2 FYNNEI. V lost 1 base and J lost 7, with 13 bases in between. CDR3 nucleotides: TGTGCCAGCAGTGAAGTGGCAGCTGCGAGTGGCTACACCTTC. Protein: CASSEVAAASGYTF.

The chain is built from TRBV10-3 and TRBJ1-5; 8 nucleotides agree with TRBD1. Germline CDR1 and CDR2: ENHRY and SYGVKD. V lost 2 bases to trimming and J lost 0 bases; unmatched junction nucleotides: 3. This CDR3 region has 16 residues. The CDR3 reads CAISETGGNSNQPQHF. CDR3 DNA: TGTGCCATCAGTGAGACAGGGGGTAATAGCAATCAGCCCCAGCATTTT.

The chain carries TRBV7-8 and TRBJ2-6, with D perhaps matching TRBD2 (6 bases). The CDR3 is made up of 16 amino acids. Germline values: CDR1 SGHVS, CDR2 FQNEAQ. V was cut by 3 bases and J by 1 base, with 10 bases left in between. The CDR3 coding sequence is TGTGCCAGCAGCTTGGAGGGGTGGTCTGGGGCCAACGTCCTGACTTTC. The encoded protein is CASSLEGWSGANVLTF.

The chain couples TRBV10-3 to TRBJ1-2; TRBD1 might be the D (6 bases). The V gene lost 2 bases and the J gene lost 7 bases, with 14 bases spanning the gap. CDR1 is ENHRY, CDR2 SYGVKD, per germline. The CDR3 sequence is 14 residues long. As DNA, the CDR3 is TGTGCCATCAGTGAGCTTGGACAGTACCCTGGCTACACCTTC. Residues: CAISELGQYPGYTF.

The V gene is TRBV28, the J gene TRBJ1-1; D unclear. The CDR3 contains 11 residues. V was cut by 8 bases and J by 3 bases, with 7 bases left in between. Germline-derived CDR1 and CDR2 are MDHEN and SYDVKM. The CDR3 DNA sequence: TGTGCCAGCGGTGGGGACACTGAAGCTTTCTTT. It encodes CASGGDTEAFF.

The V gene is TRBV4-1, the J gene TRBJ1-2, with D maybe TRBD1 (5 bases). Germline assignment: CDR1 MGHRA and CDR2 YSYEKL. The ends were cut back, 0 bases at V and 5 bases at J, with 13 bases in the middle. The length of the CDR3 is 15 residues. The CDR3 bases are TGCGCCAGCAGCCAAGAACACAACAGGCGATATGGCTACACCTTC. Translation gives CASSQEHNRRYGYTF.

This clone was seen a few times. The chain links TRBV28 to TRBJ2-7; the D gene could be TRBD1 or TRBD2 (5 bases each). From germline, CDR1 is MDHEN and CDR2 SYDVKM. V was shortened by 6 bases and J by 3 bases, with 27 bases between the two germline ends. This CDR3 contains 18 residues. CDR3 sequence: CASSPITYTGTIDYEQYF. CDR3 bases: TGTGCCAGCAGCCCCATAACGTATACCGGGACGATAGACTACGAGCAGTACTTC.

The rearrangement joins TRBV2 to TRBJ2-7, with 9 bases lining up with TRBD1. V lost 6 bases and J lost 6; bases outside the gene matches: 15. This CDR3 spans 16 amino acids. In germline, CDR1 is SNHLY, CDR2 FYNNEI. CDR3 sequence reads: CASSRDRAATSPEQYF. As DNA, the CDR3 is TGTGCCAGCAGCCGGGACAGGGCCGCGACTAGTCCCGAGCAGTACTTC. Full variable domain (missing parts from reference TRBV2 and TRBJ2-7): EPEVTQTPSHQVTQMGQEVILRCVPISNHLYFYWYRQILGQKVEFLVSFYNNEISEKSEIFDDQFSVERPDGSNFTLKIRSTKLEDSAMYFCASSRDRAATSPEQYFGPGTRLTVT.

V and J are TRBV11-2 and TRBJ1-1; no clear D. Trimming cost V 1 base and J 0 bases, with 3 bases left between them. This CDR3 has 13 amino acids. Germline assignment: CDR1 SGHAT and CDR2 FQNNGV. The CDR3 DNA follows: TGTGCCAGCAGCTTAGGGCTGAACACTGAAGCTTTCTTT. As protein: CASSLGLNTEAFF.

The chain joins TRBV6-1 to TRBJ1-1; no clear D gene. Deletions cut 2 bases from V and 0 bases from J, with 13 bases between. Per germline, CDR1 MNHNS and CDR2 SASEGT. There are 16 residues in the CDR3. In DNA form, the CDR3 reads TGTGCCAGCAGTGAAATGTTCGGCGGAATGAACACTGAAGCTTTCTTT. As protein: CASSEMFGGMNTEAFF.

V usage is TRBV2 and J usage is TRBJ2-7, with D possibly TRBD1 on 6 matching bases. This CDR3 is built from 16 residues. Germline V CDR1 and CDR2: SNHLY, FYNNEI. Trimming took 1 base from V and 5 from J, leaving 18 bases between them. The CDR3 DNA reads as TGTGCCAGCAGTGAAGTTATTGGGACAAAAGGGCACGAGCAGTACTTC. Protein sequence: CASSEVIGTKGHEQYF.

V and J are TRBV19 and TRBJ1-1; D gene unclear. Germline values: CDR1 LNHDA, CDR2 SQIVND (reference sequence). Trimming cost V 3 bases and J 0 bases, with 11 bases left between them. The CDR3 is 15 residues long. This chain's CDR3 is CASSIDRLMNTEAFF. Here the CDR3 DNA reads TGTGCCAGTAGTATCGACCGATTGATGAACACTGAAGCTTTCTTT.

This chain links TRBV27 with TRBJ2-7; D is possibly TRBD2 (6 bases). V lost 8 bases, J lost 4 bases, and 21 bases lay in between. CDR3 length equals 15 residues. Germline-derived CDR1 and CDR2 are MNHEY and SMNVEV (reference sequence). The CDR3, as DNA: TGTGCCAGCGCCCGGGACGCCCGGGGGAATTACGAGCAGTACTTC. This codes for CASARDARGNYEQYF.

This chain uses TRBV7-2 with TRBJ2-7; 8 nucleotides align to TRBD1. J gave up 3 bases and V 2 bases, and 6 bases lay outside the gene matches. CDR3 length: 15 amino acids. Germline-derived CDR1 and CDR2 are SGHTA and FQGNSA. The CDR3 protein is CASSLMGQDVYEQYF. The CDR3 DNA reads as TGTGCCAGCAGCTTAATGGGACAGGATGTCTACGAGCAGTACTTC.

The V and J genes are TRBV28 and TRBJ2-6; 12 positions match TRBD1. Germline V gene lookup returns CDR1 MDHEN and CDR2 SYDVKM. V shed 6 bases, J shed 4 bases, and the junction held 7 bases outside the gene matches. CDR3 size: 17 residues. The CDR3 sequence is CASRSGTGGTGANVLTF. The CDR3 nucleotides are TGTGCCAGCAGATCCGGGACAGGGGGCACCGGGGCCAACGTCCTGACTTTC.

The V and J genes are TRBV5-1 and TRBJ1-1, with a weak D call TRBD1 (5 bases). In germline, CDR1 is SGHRS, CDR2 YFSETQ. Deletions cut 5 bases from V and 0 bases from J, with 11 bases between. This CDR3 comprises 14 residues. This CDR3 reads CASRVQVMNTEAFF. The CDR3 DNA is TGCGCCAGCAGAGTACAGGTCATGAACACTGAAGCTTTCTTT.

This chain links TRBV4-2 with TRBJ1-1, with D unclear. CDR1 is LGHNA, CDR2 YNFKEQ, per germline. The length of the CDR3 is 15 residues. Trimming cost V 0 bases and J 1 base, with 9 bases left between them. DNA for the CDR3: TGTGCCAGCAGCCAAGATTTCGCAGGGAACACTGAAGCTTTCTTT. This gives the protein CASSQDFAGNTEAFF.